Listed here are 11 T cell receptor beta chains from one sample, sequenced in a study of CD8 T cells in Susac syndrome. Roughly 0.45 to 1 ug RNA was reverse transcribed with random hexamers. TCRdb independently ran MiXCR on the immunoSEQ multiplex PCR reads; one entry per CDR3 protein. The table has roughly 200,000 distinct CDR3 sequences, approximately 96% seen once; the top ten hold approximately 0.1%. The sample consisted of CD4+ T cells from PBMCs. The source is a human donor with multiple sclerosis.

The V gene is TRBV29-1, the J gene TRBJ1-4; no definite D call. Trimming left V 7 bases short and J 7 bases short, with 16 bases between. Germline V lookup: CDR1 SQVTM, CDR2 ANQGSEA. CDR3 length: 13 residues. The CDR3 nucleotides are TGCAGCGCCTGTGCGGTATTGGGTGAAAAACTGTTTTTT. It yields the protein CSACAVLGEKLFF.

The gene calls are TRBV4-1 and TRBJ2-2; 12 bases are a match to TRBD1. The CDR3 covers 17 residues. Unmatched junction bases numbered 6, after V lost 4 bases and J lost 3 bases. The germline V gene has CDR1 MGHRA and CDR2 YSYEKL. The DNA of the CDR3 is TGCGCCAGCAGCCGATCCGGGACAGGGGGCTACACCGGGGAGCTGTTTTTT. Translation: CASSRSGTGGYTGELFF.

The gene calls are TRBV4-3 and TRBJ1-6; D is unresolved. The germline V gene encodes CDR1 LGHNA and CDR2 YSLEER. This CDR3 has 15 residues. V was shortened by 0 bases and J by 3 bases, with 6 bases between the two germline ends. DNA of the CDR3: TGCGCCAGCAGCCAAGAGGTCAGCTATAATTCACCCCTCCACTTT. Encoded protein: CASSQEVSYNSPLHF.

The CDR3 DNA is TGTGCCTTAATGCCTATGAACACTGAAGCTTTCTTT. This translates into CALMPMNTEAFF. The chain employs TRBV30 and TRBJ1-1; no firm D call. The CDR3 is made up of 12 amino acids. Germline V lookup: CDR1 GTSNPN, CDR2 SVGIG (reference sequence). Trimming took 7 bases from V and 0 from J, leaving 9 bases between them.

The chain employs TRBV5-1 and TRBJ2-7, with TRBD1 matching over 7 bases. Per germline, CDR1 SGHRS and CDR2 YFSETQ. The CDR3 sequence is 13 residues long. The J segment lost 6 bases and the V segment lost 1 base, leaving 4 bases of the junction unmatched. The CDR3 DNA sequence: TGCGCCAGCAGCTTGCGGGACAGAGGCGAGCAGTACTTC. Its translation: CASSLRDRGEQYF.

This chain links TRBV30 with TRBJ2-2; no firm D call. V was clipped by 7 bases and J by 3 bases, with 12 bases between them. Germline values: CDR1 GTSNPN, CDR2 SVGIG (reference sequence). The CDR3 runs 13 residues. This chain's CDR3 is CAYKWWDTGELFF. The CDR3, as DNA: TGTGCCTACAAATGGTGGGACACCGGGGAGCTGTTTTTT.

V usage is TRBV3-1 and J usage is TRBJ2-1; perhaps TRBD2 as D (7 bases). The CDR3 length is 16 residues. In germline, CDR1 is LGHDT, CDR2 YNNKEL (reference sequence). V lost 1 base to trimming and J lost 4 bases, with 14 bases between them. CDR3 nucleotides: TGTGCCAGCAGCCAAGGCCCAGCGGGGACATACAATGAGCAGTTCTTC. Translation: CASSQGPAGTYNEQFF.

V usage is TRBV29-1 and J usage is TRBJ1-5; 8 bases line up with TRBD1. Germline CDR1 reads SQVTM; CDR2 reads ANQGSEA. V lost 6 bases, J lost 1 base, and 2 bases stayed unmatched. This CDR3 has 13 amino acids. CDR3 DNA: TGCAGCGTCCGACAGGGGAGCAATCAGCCCCAGCATTTT. This gives the protein CSVRQGSNQPQHF.

The J gene is TRBJ2-3, the V gene TRBV4-1; 8 nucleotides line up with TRBD2. With V trimmed by 4 bases and J by 5 bases, 11 bases remained unmatched. Germline V gene data show CDR1 as MGHRA and CDR2 as YSYEKL. The CDR3 runs 16 residues. The CDR3: CASSRDGAGDGDTQYF. CDR3 DNA sequence: TGCGCCAGCAGCCGGGACGGAGCGGGGGATGGAGATACGCAGTATTTT.

The chain combines TRBV20-1 with TRBJ2-3, with 9 nucleotides matching TRBD2. The CDR3 runs to 14 residues. The V and J ends lost 6 bases and 6 bases, in that order; junction bases with no gene match: 10. Germline V gives CDR1 DFQATT, CDR2 SNEGSKA (reference sequence). CDR3: CSASSGGKPDTQYF. The CDR3, as DNA: TGCAGTGCCAGTAGCGGGGGAAAACCCGATACGCAGTATTTT.

This clonotype appeared once. The chain combines TRBV9 with TRBJ1-2; D possibly corresponds to TRBD1 (6 bases). V was cut by 0 bases and J by 4 bases, with 13 bases left in between. CDR1 is SGDLS and CDR2 is YYNGEE in the germline V gene. This CDR3 comprises 15 residues. Here the CDR3 reads CASSVGRPGAYGYTF. CDR3 in DNA: TGTGCCAGCAGCGTAGGGCGGCCAGGGGCCTATGGCTACACCTTC.